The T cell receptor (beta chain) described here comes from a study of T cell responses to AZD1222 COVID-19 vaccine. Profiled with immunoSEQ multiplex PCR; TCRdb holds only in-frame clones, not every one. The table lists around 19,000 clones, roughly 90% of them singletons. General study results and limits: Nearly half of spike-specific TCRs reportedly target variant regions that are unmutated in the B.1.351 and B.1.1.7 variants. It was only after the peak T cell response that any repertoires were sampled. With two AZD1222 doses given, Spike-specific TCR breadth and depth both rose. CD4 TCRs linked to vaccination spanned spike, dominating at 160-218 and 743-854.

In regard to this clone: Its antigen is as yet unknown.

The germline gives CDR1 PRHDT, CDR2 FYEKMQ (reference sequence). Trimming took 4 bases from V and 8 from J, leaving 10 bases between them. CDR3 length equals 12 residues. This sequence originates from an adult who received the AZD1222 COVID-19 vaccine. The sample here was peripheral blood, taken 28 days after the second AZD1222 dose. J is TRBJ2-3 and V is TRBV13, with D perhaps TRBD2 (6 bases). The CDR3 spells CASSSSVLTQYF. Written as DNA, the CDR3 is TGTGCCAGCAGCTCTAGCGTACTTACGCAGTATTTT.